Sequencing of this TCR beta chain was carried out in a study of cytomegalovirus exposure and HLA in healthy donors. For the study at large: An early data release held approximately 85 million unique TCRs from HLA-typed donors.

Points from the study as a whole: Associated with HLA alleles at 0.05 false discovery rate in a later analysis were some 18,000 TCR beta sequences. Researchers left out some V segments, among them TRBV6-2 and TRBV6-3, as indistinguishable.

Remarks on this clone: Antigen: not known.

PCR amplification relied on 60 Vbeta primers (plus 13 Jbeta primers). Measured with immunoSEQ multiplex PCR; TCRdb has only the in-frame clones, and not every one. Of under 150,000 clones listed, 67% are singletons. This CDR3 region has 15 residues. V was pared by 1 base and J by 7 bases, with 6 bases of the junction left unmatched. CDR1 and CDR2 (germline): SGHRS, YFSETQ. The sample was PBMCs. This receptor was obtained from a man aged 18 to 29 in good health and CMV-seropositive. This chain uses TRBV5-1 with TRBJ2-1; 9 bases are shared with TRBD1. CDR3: CASSLTGGRGNEQFF. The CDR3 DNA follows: TGCGCCAGCAGCTTGACAGGGGGCAGGGGGAATGAGCAGTTCTTC. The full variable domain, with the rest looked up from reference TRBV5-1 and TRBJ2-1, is KAGVTQTPRYLIKTRGQQVTLSCSPISGHRSVSWYQQTPGQGLQFLFEYFSETQRNKGNFPGRFSGRQFSNSRSEMNVSTLELGDSALYLCASSLTGGRGNEQFFGPGTRLTVL.